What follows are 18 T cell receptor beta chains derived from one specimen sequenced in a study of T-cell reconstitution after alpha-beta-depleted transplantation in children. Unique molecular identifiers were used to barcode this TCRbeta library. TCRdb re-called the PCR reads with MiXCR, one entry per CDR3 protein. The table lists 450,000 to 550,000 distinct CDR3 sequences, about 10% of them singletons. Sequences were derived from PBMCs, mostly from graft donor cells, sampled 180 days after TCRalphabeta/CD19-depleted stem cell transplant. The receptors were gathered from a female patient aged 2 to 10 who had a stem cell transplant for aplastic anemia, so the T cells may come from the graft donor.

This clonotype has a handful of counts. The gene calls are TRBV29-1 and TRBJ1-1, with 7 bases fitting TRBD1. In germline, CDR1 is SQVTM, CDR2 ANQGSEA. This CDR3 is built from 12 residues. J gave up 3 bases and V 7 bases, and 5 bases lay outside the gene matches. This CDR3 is CSGRTGDTEAFF. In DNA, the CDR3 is TGCAGCGGTAGGACAGGTGACACTGAAGCTTTCTTT.

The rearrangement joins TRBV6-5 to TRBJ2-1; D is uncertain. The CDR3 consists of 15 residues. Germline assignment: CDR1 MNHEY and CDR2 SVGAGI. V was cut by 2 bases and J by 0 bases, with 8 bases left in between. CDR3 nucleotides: TGTGCCAGCAGTTACCGGTGGGACTCCTACAATGAGCAGTTCTTC. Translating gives CASSYRWDSYNEQFF.

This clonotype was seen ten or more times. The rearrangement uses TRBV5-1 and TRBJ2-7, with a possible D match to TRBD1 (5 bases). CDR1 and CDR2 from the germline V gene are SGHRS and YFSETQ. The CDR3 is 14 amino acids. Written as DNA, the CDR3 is TGTGCCAGCAGCTTAGGAACAGGAGCCTACGAGCAGTACGTC. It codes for CASSLGTGAYEQYV.

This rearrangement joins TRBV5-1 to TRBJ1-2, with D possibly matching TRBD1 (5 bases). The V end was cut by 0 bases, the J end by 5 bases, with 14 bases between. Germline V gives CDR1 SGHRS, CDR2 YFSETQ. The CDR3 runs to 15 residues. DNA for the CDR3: TGCGCCAGCAGCTTGGGATTCGGGCAGGGTTATGGCTACACCTTC. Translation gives CASSLGFGQGYGYTF.

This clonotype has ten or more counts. The CDR3 sequence: CSARTRDTQYF. The CDR3 bases are TGCAGCGCCCGCACTCGAGATACGCAGTATTTT. V is TRBV29-1 and J is TRBJ2-3, with no clear D. Trimming took off 7 bases at V and 5 bases at J, with 10 bases between the two ends. CDR1 and CDR2 from the germline V gene are SQVTM and ANQGSEA. CDR3 size: 11 residues.

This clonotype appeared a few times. The CDR3 region has the DNA TGTGCCAGCAGCCCGATACGGGAAACTAATGAAAAACTGTTTTTT. Its protein product is CASSPIRETNEKLFF. The V and J genes are TRBV7-9 and TRBJ1-4; D remains ambiguous. Germline assignment: CDR1 SEHNR and CDR2 FQNEAQ (reference sequence). The V gene lost 5 bases and the J gene lost 1 base, with 11 bases spanning the gap. There are 15 residues in the CDR3.

The CDR3 DNA reads TGTGCCTGGAGTGTTGGACAGGGCGACTATGGCTACACCTTC. It specifies CAWSVGQGDYGYTF. The chain links TRBV30 to TRBJ1-2; 8 nucleotides match TRBD1. The CDR3 runs to 14 residues. Germline CDR1 reads GTSNPN; CDR2 reads SVGIG (reference sequence). V lost 0 bases and J lost 3; bases outside the gene matches: 3.

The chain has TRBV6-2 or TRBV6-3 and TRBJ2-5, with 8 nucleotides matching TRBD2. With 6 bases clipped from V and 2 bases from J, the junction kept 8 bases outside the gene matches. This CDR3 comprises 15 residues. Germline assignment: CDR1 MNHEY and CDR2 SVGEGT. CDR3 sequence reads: CASRLAGIGQETQYF. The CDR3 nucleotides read TGTGCCAGCAGGCTAGCGGGCATAGGACAAGAGACCCAGTACTTC.

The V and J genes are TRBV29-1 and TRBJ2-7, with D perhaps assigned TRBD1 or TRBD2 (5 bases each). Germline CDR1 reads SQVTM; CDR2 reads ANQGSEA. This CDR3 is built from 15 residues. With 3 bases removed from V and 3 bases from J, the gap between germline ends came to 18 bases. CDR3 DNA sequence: TGCAGCGTTGAGGGGTGGCGAGGGACCAACTACGAGCAGTACTTC. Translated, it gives CSVEGWRGTNYEQYF.

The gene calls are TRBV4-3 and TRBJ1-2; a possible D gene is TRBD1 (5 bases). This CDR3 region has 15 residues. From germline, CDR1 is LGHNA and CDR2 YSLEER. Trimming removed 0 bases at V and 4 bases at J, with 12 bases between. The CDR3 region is CASSQDKTAIYGYTF. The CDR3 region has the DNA TGCGCCAGCAGCCAAGATAAGACAGCAATCTATGGCTACACCTTC.

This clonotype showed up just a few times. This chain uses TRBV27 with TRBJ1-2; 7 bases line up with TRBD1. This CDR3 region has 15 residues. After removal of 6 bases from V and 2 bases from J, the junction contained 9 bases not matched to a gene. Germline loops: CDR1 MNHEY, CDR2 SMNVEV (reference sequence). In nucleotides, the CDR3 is TGTGCCAGCAGGTCCGACAGGGAAGGAAACTATGGCTACACCTTC. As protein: CASRSDREGNYGYTF.

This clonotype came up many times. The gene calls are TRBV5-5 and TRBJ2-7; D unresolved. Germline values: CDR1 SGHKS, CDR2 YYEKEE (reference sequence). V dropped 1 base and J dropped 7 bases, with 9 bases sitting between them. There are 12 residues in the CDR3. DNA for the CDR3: TGTGCCAGCAGCTTGTTCGGCAATGAGCAGTACTTC. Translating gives CASSLFGNEQYF.

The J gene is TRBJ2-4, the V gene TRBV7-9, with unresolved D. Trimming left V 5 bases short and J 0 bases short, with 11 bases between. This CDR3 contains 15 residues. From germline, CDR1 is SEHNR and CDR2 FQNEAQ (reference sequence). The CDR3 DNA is TGTGCCAGCAGCCAGGCGGATTTAGCCAAAAACATTCAGTACTTC. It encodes CASSQADLAKNIQYF.

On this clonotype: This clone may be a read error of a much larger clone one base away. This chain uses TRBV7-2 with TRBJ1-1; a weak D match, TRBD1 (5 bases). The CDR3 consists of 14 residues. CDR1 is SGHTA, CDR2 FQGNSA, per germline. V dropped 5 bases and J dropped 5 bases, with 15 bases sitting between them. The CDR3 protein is CASSPRVGRTEAFF. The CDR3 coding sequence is TGTGCCAGCAGCCCCAGGGTCGGAAGGACTGAAGCTTTCTTT.

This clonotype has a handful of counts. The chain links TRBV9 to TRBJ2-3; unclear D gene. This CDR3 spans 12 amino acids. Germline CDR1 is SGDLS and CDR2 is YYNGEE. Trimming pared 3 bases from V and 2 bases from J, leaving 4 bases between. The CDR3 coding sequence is TGTGCCAGCAGCGCGAACACAGATACGCAGTATTTT. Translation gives CASSANTDTQYF.

This CDR3 is CATSDGGRSHTQYF. The CDR3 DNA sequence: TGTGCCACCAGTGATGGGGGGCGCTCCCATACGCAGTATTTT. The V and J genes are TRBV24-1 and TRBJ2-3; either TRBD1 or TRBD2 may supply D (6 bases each). V was trimmed by 3 bases and J by 7 bases, leaving 13 bases between them. CDR1 KGHDR and CDR2 SFDVKD come from the germline V gene. The CDR3 is made up of 14 amino acids.

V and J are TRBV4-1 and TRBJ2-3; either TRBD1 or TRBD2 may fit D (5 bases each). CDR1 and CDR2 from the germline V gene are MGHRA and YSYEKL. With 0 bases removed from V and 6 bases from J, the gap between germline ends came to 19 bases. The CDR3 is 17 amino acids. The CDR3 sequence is CASSQDYPVRGVDTQYF. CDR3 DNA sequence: TGCGCCAGCAGCCAAGATTATCCCGTTCGGGGCGTCGATACGCAGTATTTT.

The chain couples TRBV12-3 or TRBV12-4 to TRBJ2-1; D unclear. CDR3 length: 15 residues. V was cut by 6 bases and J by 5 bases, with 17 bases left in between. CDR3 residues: CASSLSPRDHNEQFF. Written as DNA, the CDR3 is TGTGCCAGCAGCCTGAGCCCCAGAGACCACAATGAGCAGTTCTTC.